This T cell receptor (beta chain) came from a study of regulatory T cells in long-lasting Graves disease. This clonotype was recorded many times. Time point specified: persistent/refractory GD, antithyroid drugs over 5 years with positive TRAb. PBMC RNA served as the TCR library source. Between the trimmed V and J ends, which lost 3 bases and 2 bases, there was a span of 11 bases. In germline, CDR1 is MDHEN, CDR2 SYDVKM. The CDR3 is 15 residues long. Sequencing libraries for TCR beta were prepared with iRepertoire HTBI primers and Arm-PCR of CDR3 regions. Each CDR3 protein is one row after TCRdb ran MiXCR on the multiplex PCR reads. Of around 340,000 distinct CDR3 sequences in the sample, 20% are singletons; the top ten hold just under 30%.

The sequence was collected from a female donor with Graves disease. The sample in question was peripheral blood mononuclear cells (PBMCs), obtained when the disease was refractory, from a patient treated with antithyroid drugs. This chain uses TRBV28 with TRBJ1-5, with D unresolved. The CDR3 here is CASSLTVPGNQPQHF. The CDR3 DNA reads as TGTGCCAGCAGTTTGACGGTACCCGGCAATCAGCCCCAGCATTTT.